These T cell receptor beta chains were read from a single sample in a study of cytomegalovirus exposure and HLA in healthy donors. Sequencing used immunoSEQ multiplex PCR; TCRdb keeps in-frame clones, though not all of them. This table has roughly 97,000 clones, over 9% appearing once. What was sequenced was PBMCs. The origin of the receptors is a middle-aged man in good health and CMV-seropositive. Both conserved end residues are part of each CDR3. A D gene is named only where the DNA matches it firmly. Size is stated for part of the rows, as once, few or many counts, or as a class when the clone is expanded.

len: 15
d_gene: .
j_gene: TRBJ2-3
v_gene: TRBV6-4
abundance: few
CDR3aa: CASSEGDKGSDTQYF
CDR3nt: TGTGCCAGCAGCGAAGGGGACAAGGGTTCCGATACGCAGTATTTT

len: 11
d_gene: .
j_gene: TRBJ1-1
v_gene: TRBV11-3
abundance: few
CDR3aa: CASSFGTEAFF
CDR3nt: TGTGCCAGCAGCTTCGGCACTGAAGCTTTCTTT

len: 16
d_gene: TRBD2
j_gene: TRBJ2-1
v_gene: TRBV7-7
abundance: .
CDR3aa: CASSLDGGRGYNEQFF
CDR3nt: TGTGCTAGCAGCTTAGACGGCGGGAGAGGGTACAATGAGCAGTTCTTC

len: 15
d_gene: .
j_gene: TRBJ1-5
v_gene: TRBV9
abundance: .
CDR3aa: CASSVSGNSNQPQHF
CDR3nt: TGTGCCAGCAGCGTATCAGGGAATAGCAATCAGCCCCAGCATTTT

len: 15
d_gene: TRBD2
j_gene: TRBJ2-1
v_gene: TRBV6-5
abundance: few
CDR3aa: CASTLAGGPYNEQFF
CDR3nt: TGTGCCAGCACCTTAGCGGGAGGCCCCTACAATGAGCAGTTCTTC

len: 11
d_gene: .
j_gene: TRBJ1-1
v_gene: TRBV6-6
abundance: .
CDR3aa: CASSYPTEAFF
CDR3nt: TGTGCCAGCAGTTACCCAACTGAAGCTTTCTTT

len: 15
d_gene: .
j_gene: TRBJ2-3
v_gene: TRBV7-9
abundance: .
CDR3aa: CASSPGSGSTDTQYF
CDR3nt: TGTGCCAGCAGCCCTGGGAGCGGAAGCACAGATACGCAGTATTTT

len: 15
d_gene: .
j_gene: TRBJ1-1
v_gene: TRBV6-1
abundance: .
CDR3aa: CASSEARLGNTEAFF
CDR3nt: TGTGCCAGCAGTGAAGCTAGACTTGGCAACACTGAAGCTTTCTTT

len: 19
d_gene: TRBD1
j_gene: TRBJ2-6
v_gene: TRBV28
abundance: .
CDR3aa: CASSQLTGGSFGGANVLTF
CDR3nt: TGTGCCAGCAGTCAACTCACAGGGGGCTCGTTTGGAGGGGCCAACGTCCTGACTTTC

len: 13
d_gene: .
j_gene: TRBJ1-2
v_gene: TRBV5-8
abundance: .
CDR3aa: CASSLRSGYGYTF
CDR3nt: TGTGCCAGCAGCTTGCGTTCGGGCTATGGCTACACCTTC

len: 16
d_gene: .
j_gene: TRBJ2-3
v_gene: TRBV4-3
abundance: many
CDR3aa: CASSQDLASRGGTQYF
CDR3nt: TGCGCCAGCAGCCAAGATCTGGCTAGCCGCGGCGGTACGCAGTATTTT

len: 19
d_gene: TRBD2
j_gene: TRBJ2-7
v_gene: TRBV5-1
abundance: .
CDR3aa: CASSPGGGPTSGKSYEQYF
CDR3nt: TGCGCCAGCAGCCCTGGCGGAGGCCCGACTAGCGGGAAATCCTACGAGCAGTACTTC

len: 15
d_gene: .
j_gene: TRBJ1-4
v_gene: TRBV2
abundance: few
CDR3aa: CASKRREGGLSKLFF
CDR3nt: TGTGCCAGCAAGAGGAGGGAGGGAGGCCTCAGCAAACTGTTTTTT

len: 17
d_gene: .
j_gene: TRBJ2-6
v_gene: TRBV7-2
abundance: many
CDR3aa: CASSLTRTGSGANVLTF
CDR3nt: TGTGCCAGCAGCCTGACTCGCACAGGGTCTGGGGCCAACGTCCTGACTTTC

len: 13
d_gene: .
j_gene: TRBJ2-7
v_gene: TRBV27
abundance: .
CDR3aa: CASSLGAGYEQYF
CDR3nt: TGTGCCAGCAGTTTGGGGGCGGGCTACGAGCAGTACTTC

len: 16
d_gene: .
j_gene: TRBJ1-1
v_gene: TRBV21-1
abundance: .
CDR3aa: CASSKSRTGAPTEAFF
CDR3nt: TGTGCCAGCAGCAAATCCCGGACAGGGGCCCCCACTGAAGCTTTCTTT

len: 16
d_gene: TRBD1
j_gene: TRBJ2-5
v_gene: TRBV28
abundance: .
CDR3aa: CASSLHRQGLQETQYF
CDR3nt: TGTGCCAGCAGTTTACACAGACAGGGATTACAAGAGACCCAGTACTTC

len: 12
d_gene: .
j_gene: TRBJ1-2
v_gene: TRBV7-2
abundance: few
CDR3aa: CASSFTGRGYTF
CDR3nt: TGTGCCAGCAGCTTTACAGGTCGGGGCTACACCTTC

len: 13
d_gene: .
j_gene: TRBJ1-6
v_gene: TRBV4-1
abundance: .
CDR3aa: CASSQGQVSPLHF
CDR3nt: TGCGCCAGCAGCCAAGGACAGGTGTCACCCCTCCACTTT

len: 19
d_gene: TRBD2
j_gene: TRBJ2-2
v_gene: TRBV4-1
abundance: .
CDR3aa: CASSRLFEAGGRSPGELFF
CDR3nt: TGCGCCAGCAGCCGCCTTTTTGAAGCGGGAGGGCGAAGTCCCGGGGAGCTGTTTTTT